This T cell receptor beta chain was retrieved from a study of human versus mouse CDR3 diversity and MHC coevolution. In the study overall: Between about 5.5 x 10^6 and 1.8 x 10^7 valid reads came from each sample.

A note on this clone: Its antigen is not known.

Notes on the study in general: The lowest clonal inequality scores came from most of the three human donors. About 1.6 million TCR beta clonotypes were estimated for humans, the largest repertoire.

Sorting isolated naive CD4 T cells lacking CD45RO and expressing CD62L. CDR1 MDHEN and CDR2 SYDVKM come from the germline V gene. The length of the CDR3 is 15 residues. Trimming left V 5 bases short and J 2 bases short, with 15 bases between. Sequencing was performed with immunoSEQ multiplex PCR; in TCRdb, only in-frame clones are kept and a portion is missing. This sample yields 50,000 to 65,000 clones, of which about 94% are seen a single time; 18% belongs to the top ten. The sequence derives from a person in their 60s in good health. Sample: naive CD4+ T cells from blood. Specified subset: CD45RO-negative CD62L-positive naive CD4 T cells. The V gene is TRBV28, the J gene TRBJ1-1; TRBD1 might be the D (5 bases). CDR3 sequence: CASSVPGRVNTEAFF. Written as DNA, the CDR3 is TGTGCCAGCAGTGTTCCGGGCAGGGTCAACACTGAAGCTTTCTTT.